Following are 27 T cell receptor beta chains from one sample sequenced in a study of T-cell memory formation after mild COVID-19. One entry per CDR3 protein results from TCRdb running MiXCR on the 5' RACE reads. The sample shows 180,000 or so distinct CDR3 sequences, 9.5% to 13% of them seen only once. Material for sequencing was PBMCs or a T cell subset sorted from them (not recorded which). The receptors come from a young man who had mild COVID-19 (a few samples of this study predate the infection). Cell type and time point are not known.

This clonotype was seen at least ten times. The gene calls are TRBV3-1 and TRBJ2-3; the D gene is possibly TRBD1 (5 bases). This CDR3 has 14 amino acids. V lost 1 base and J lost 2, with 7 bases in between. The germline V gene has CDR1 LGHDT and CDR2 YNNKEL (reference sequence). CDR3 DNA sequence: TGTGCCAGCAGCCAAGCAGGGTACACAGATACGCAGTATTTT. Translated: CASSQAGYTDTQYF.

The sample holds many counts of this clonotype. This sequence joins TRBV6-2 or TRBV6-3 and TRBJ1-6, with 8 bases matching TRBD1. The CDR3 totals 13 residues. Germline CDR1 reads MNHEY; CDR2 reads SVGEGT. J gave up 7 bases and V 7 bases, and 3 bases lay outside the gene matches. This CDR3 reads CASTRQGNSPLHF. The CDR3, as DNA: TGTGCCAGCACCCGACAGGGGAATTCACCCCTCCACTTT.

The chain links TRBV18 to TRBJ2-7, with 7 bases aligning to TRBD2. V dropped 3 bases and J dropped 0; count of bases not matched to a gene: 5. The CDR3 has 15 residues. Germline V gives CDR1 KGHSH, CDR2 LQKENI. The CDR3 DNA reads TGTGCCAGCTCACCCGCCGGGACTACCTCCTACGAGCAGTACTTC. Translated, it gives CASSPAGTTSYEQYF. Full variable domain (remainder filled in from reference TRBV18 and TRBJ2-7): NAGVMQNPRHLVRRRGQEARLRCSPMKGHSHVYWYRQLPEEGLKFMVYLQKENIIDESGMPKERFSAEFPKEGPSILRIQQVVRGDSAAYFCASSPAGTTSYEQYFGPGTRLTVT.

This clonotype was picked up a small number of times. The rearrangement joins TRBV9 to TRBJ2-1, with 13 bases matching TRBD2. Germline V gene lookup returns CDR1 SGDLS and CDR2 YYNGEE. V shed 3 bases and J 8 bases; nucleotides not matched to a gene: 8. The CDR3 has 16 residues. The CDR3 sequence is CASSEILAGGRDEQFF. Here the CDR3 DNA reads TGTGCCAGCAGCGAAATACTAGCGGGGGGGCGGGATGAGCAGTTCTTC.

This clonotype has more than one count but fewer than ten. The CDR3, as DNA: TGTGCCAGCAGCTATGAACCTTTGGGGACCCAGTACTTC. It codes for CASSYEPLGTQYF. This chain links TRBV11-2 with TRBJ2-5; D is unclear. The V end lost 4 bases, the J end lost 7 bases, and 13 bases lay between the germline ends. The CDR3 covers 13 residues. CDR1 and CDR2 from the germline V gene are SGHAT and FQNNGV.

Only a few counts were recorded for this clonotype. The DNA of the CDR3 is TGCGCCAGCAGTCTAGGGTTCCAGGACCCCGAGACCCAGTACTTC. It yields the protein CASSLGFQDPETQYF. V and J are TRBV5-1 and TRBJ2-5; no clear D. CDR1 SGHRS and CDR2 YFSETQ come from the germline V gene. The CDR3 extends over 15 amino acids. Trimming shortened V by 5 bases and J by 5 bases, and 19 bases separated the two germline ends.

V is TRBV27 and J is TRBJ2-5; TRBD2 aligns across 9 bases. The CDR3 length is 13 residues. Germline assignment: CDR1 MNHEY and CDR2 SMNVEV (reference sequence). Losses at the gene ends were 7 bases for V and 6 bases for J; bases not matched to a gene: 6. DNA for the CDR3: TGTGCCAGCATGGGACTAGCTAAACAGACCCAGTACTTC. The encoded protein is CASMGLAKQTQYF.

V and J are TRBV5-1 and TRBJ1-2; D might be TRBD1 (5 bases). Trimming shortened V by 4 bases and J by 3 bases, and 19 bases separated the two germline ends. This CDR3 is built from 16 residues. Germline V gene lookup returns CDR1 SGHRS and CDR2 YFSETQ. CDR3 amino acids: CASSLRGARKDYGYTF. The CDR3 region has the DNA TGCGCCAGCAGCCTCCGTGGGGCTCGGAAGGACTATGGCTACACCTTC.

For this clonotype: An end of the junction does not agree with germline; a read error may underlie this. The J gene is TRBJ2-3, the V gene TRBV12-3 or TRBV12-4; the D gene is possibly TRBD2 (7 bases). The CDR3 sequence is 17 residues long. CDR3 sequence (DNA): TGTGCCAGCACTTTAGCGCTTGCGGGGGCCCGTGCAGATACGCAGTATTTT. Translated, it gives CASTLALAGARADTQYF.

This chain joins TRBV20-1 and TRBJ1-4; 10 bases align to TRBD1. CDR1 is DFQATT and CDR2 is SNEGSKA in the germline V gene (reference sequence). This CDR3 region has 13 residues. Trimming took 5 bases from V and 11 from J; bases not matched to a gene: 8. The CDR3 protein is CSAPDRGRKKLFF. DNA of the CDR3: TGCAGTGCTCCTGACAGGGGGCGAAAGAAACTGTTTTTT.

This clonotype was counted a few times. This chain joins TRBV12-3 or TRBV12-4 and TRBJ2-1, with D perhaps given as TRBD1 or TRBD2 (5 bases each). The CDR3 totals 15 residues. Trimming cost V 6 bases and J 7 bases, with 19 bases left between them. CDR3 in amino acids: CASSSYQGVGNEQFF. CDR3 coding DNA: TGTGCCAGCAGCTCTTACCAGGGAGTTGGGAATGAGCAGTTCTTC.

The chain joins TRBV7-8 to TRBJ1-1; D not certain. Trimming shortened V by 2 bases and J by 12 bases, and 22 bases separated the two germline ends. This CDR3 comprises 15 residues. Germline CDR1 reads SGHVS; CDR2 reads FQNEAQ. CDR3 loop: CASSLNARGLGLTFF. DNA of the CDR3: TGTGCCAGCAGCTTAAATGCGAGAGGACTGGGCCTAACTTTCTTT. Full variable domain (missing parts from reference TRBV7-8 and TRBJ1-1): GAGVSQSPRYKVAKRGQDVALRCDPISGHVSLFWYQQALGQGPEFLTYFQNEAQLDKSGLPSDRFFAERPEGSVSTLKIQRTQQEDSAVYLCASSLNARGLGLTFFGQGTRLTVV.

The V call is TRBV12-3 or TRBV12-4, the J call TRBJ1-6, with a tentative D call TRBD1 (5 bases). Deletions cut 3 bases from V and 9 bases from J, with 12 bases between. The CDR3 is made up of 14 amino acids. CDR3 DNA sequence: TGTGCCAGCAGTTTGGGGGGAAAAGGTTCACCCCTCCACTTT. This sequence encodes CASSLGGKGSPLHF.

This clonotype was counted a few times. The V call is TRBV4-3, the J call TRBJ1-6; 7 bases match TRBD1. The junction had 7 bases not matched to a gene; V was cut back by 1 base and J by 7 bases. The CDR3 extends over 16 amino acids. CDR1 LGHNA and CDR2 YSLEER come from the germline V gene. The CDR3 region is CASSQVRGTVNSPLHF. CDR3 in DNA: TGCGCCAGCAGCCAAGTACGGGGGACAGTAAATTCACCCCTCCACTTT.

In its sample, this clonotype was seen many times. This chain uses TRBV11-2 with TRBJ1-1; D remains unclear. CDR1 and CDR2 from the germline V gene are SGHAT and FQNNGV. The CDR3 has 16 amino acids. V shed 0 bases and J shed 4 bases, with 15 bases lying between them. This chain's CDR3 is CASSLDQGRDLTEAFF. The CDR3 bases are TGTGCCAGCAGCTTAGACCAAGGACGGGATCTCACTGAAGCTTTCTTT.

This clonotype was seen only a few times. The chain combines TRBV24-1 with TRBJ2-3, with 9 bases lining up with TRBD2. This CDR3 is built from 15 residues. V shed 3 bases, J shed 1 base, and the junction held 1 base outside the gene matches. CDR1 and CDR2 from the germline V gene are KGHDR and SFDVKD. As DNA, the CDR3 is TGTGCCACCAGTGATCCTAGCGGGGGCACAGATACGCAGTATTTT. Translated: CATSDPSGGTDTQYF.

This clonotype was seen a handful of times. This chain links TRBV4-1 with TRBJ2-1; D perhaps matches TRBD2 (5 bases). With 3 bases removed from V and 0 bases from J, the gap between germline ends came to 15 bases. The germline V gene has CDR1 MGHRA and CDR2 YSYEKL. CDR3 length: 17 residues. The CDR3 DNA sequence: TGCGCCAGCAGCCACGGCAGACCGGGAAGCTCCTACAATGAGCAGTTCTTC. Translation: CASSHGRPGSSYNEQFF.

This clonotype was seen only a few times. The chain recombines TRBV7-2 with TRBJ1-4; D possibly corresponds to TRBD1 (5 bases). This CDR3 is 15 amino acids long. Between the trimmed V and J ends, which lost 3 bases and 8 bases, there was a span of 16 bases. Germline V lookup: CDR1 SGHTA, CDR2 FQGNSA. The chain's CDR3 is CASSFFRAADEKLFF. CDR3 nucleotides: TGTGCCAGCAGCTTTTTCAGGGCAGCTGACGAAAAACTGTTTTTT.

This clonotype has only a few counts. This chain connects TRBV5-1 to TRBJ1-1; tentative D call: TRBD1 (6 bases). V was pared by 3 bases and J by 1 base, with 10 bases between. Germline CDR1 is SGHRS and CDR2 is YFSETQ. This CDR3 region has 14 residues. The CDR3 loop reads CASSSRGGNTEAFF. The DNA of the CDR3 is TGCGCCAGCAGCTCCAGGGGAGGGAACACTGAAGCTTTCTTT.

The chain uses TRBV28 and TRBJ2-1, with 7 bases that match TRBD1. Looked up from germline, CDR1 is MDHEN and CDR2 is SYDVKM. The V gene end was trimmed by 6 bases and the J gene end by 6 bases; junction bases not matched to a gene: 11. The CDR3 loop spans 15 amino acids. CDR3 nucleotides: TGTGCCAGCAGCCGAGGGGGCGCGAGGGGCAATGAGCAGTTCTTC. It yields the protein CASSRGGARGNEQFF.

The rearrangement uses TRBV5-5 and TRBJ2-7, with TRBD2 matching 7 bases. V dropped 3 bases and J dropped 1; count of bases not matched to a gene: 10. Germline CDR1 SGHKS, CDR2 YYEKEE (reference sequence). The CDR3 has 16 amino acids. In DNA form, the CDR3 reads TGTGCCAGCAGCTCGAGGTACGACGGGGGGTCCTACGAGCAGTACGTC. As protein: CASSSRYDGGSYEQYV.

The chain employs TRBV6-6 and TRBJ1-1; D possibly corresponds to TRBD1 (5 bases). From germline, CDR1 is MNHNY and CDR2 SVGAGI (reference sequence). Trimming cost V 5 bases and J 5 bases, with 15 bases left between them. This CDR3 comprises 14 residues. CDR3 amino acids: CASSPPGRGTEAFF. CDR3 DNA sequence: TGTGCCAGCAGTCCCCCAGGGAGGGGAACTGAAGCTTTCTTT.

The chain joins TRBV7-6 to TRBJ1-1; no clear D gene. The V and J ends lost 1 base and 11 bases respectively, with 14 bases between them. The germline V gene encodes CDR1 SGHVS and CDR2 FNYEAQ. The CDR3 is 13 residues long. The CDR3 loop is CASSLESGVTAFF. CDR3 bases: TGTGCCAGCAGCTTAGAGTCCGGGGTAACGGCTTTCTTT.

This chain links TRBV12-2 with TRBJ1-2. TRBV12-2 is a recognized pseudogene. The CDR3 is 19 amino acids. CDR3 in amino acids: CASRFGGDSSSVANYGYTF. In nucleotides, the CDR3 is TGTGCAAGTCGCTTCGGGGGGGATTCCTCCTCGGTCGCTAACTATGGCTACACCTTC.

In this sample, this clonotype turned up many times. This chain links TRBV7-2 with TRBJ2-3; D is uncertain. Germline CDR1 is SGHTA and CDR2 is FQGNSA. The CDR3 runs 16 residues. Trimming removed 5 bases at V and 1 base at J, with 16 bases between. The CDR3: CASSPRTGFRTDTQYF. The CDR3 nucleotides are TGTGCCAGCAGCCCCCGGACGGGTTTTCGCACAGATACGCAGTATTTT. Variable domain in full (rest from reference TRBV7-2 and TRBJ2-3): GAGVSQSPSNKVTEKGKDVELRCDPISGHTALYWYRQSLGQGLEFLIYFQGNSAPDKSGLPSDRFSAERTGGSVSTLTIQRTQQEDSAVYLCASSPRTGFRTDTQYFGPGTRLTVL.

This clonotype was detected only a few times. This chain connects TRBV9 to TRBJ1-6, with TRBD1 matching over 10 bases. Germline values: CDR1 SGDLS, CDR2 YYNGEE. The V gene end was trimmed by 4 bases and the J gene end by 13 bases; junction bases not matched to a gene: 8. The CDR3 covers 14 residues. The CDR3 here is CASSQGQGLSPLHF. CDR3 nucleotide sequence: TGTGCCAGCAGCCAGGGACAGGGGTTATCGCCCCTCCACTTT.

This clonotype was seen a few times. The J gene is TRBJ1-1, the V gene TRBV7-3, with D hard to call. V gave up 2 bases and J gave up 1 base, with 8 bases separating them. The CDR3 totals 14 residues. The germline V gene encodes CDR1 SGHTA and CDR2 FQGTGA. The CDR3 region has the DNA TGTGCCAGCAGCTTATCGAACACGAACACTGAAGCTTTCTTT. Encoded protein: CASSLSNTNTEAFF.